Sequencing of this T cell receptor beta chain was carried out in a study of T-cell reconstitution after alpha-beta-depleted transplantation in children. Unique molecular identifiers were incorporated during preparation of the TCRbeta library. One entry per CDR3 protein results from TCRdb running MiXCR on the PCR reads. Here the sample spans a few hundred thousand distinct CDR3 sequences, 9.5% to 10% being singletons. V shed 3 bases and J shed 3 bases, with 9 bases lying between them. This CDR3 has 12 amino acids. Germline CDR1 and CDR2: DFQATT and SNEGSKA (reference sequence). The sequence came from a human donor who donated a stem cell graft to a child with SCID. The chain recombines TRBV20-1 with TRBJ2-7; possibly TRBD1 for D (5 bases). This specimen was PBMCs from the stem cell graft donor, taken from the stem cell graft. This chain's CDR3 is CSASTQGYEQYF. DNA for the CDR3: TGCAGTGCTAGTACCCAGGGCTACGAGCAGTACTTC.